The entry that follows covers one T cell receptor beta chain sequence. Its antigen is unidentified. This specimen belongs to a study of CD8 T cells in Susac syndrome. Study-level points and caveats: The authors acknowledged that their TCR sequencing and HLA analysis involved a relatively small number of individuals.

Sequencing of TCR beta, carried out with a high-throughput approach, was applied to CD8+ and CD4+ T cells from the blood. The study used treatment-naive patients who had stable or active relapsing-remitting disease as multiple sclerosis controls. Random hexamers served to reverse transcribe roughly 0.45 to 1 ug RNA. Amplification of TCR beta CDR3 used immunoSEQ multiplex PCR across 54 Vbeta and 13 Jbeta. TCRdb reprocessed the immunoSEQ multiplex PCR reads via MiXCR and lists one record per CDR3 protein. The data contain some 120,000 distinct CDR3 sequences, about 90% of them singletons. V shed 5 bases, J shed 5 bases, and the junction held 10 bases outside the gene matches. In germline, CDR1 is MGHRA, CDR2 YSYEKL. The CDR3 is 16 amino acids.

The receptor's source is a human donor with multiple sclerosis. The gene calls are TRBV4-1 and TRBJ2-2; 8 nucleotides match TRBD2. The sequencing input was CD8+ T cells from PBMCs. The CDR3 spells CASSSSGGFPTGELFF. CDR3 sequence (DNA): TGCGCCAGCAGCTCTTCGGGAGGGTTCCCGACCGGGGAGCTGTTTTTT.